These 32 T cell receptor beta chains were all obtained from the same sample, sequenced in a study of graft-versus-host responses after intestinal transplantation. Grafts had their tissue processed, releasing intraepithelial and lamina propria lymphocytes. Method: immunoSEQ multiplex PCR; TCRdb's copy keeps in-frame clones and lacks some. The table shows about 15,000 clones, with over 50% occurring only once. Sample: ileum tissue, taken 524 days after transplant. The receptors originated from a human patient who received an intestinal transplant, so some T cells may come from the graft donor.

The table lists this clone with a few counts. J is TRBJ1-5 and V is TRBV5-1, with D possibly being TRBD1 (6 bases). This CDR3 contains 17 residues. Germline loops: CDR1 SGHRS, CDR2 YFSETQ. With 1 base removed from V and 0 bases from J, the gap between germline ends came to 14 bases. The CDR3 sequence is CASSLKGPGASNQPQHF. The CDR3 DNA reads TGCGCCAGCAGCTTGAAAGGGCCAGGGGCTAGCAATCAGCCCCAGCATTTT. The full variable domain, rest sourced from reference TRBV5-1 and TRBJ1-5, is KAGVTQTPRYLIKTRGQQVTLSCSPISGHRSVSWYQQTPGQGLQFLFEYFSETQRNKGNFPGRFSGRQFSNSRSEMNVSTLELGDSALYLCASSLKGPGASNQPQHFGDGTRLSIL.

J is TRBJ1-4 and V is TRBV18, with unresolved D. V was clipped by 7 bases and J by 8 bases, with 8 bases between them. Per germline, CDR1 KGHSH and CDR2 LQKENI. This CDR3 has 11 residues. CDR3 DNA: TGTGCCAGCTATAATGAGGAAAAACTGTTTTTT. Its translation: CASYNEEKLFF.

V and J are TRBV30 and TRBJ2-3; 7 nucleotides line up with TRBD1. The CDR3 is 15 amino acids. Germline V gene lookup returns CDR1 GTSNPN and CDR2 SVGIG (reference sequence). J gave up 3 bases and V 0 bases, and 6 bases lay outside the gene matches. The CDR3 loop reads CAWSVQTGLTDTQYF. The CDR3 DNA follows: TGTGCCTGGAGTGTCCAGACAGGGTTAACAGATACGCAGTATTTT.

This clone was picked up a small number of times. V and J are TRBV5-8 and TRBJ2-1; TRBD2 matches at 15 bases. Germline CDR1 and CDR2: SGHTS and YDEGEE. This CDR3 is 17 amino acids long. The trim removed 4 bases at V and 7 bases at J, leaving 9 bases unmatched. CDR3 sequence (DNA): TGTGCCAGCAGCCTAGGACTAGCGGGGGGGCTTAGGAATGAGCAGTTCTTC. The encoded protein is CASSLGLAGGLRNEQFF. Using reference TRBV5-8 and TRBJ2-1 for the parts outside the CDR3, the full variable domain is EAGVTQSPTHLIKTRGQQATLRCSPISGHTSVYWYQQALGLGLQFLLWYDEGEERNRGNFPPRFSGRQFPNYSSELNVNALELEDSALYLCASSLGLAGGLRNEQFFGPGTRLTVL.

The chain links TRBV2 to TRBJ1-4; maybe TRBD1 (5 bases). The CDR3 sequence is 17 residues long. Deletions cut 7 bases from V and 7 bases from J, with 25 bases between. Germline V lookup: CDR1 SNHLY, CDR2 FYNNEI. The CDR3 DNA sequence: TGTGCCAGCAAGAACTCGAGGGGAGACAGCGGGGGTGAAAAACTGTTTTTT. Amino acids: CASKNSRGDSGGEKLFF.

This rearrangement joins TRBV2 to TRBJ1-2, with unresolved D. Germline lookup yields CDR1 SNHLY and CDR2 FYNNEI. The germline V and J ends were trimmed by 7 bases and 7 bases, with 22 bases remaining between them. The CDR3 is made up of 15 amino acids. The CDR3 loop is CASTVDRERFGGYTF. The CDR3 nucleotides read TGTGCCAGCACGGTGGATCGGGAGAGGTTTGGTGGCTACACCTTC. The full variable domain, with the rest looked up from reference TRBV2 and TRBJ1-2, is EPEVTQTPSHQVTQMGQEVILRCVPISNHLYFYWYRQILGQKVEFLVSFYNNEISEKSEIFDDQFSVERPDGSNFTLKIRSTKLEDSAMYFCASTVDRERFGGYTFGSGTRLTVV.

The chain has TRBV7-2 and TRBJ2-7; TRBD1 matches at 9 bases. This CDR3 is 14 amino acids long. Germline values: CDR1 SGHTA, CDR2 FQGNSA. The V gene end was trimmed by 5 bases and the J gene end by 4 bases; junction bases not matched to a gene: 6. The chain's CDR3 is CASSPWTGVYEQYF. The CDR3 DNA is TGTGCCAGCAGCCCCTGGACAGGGGTATACGAGCAGTACTTC.

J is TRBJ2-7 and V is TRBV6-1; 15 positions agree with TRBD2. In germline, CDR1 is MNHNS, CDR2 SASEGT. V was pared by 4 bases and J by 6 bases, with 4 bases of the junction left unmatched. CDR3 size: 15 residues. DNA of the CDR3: TGTGCCAGCAGTGTCGGACTAGCGGGGGGGAGCGAGCAGTACTTC. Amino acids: CASSVGLAGGSEQYF.

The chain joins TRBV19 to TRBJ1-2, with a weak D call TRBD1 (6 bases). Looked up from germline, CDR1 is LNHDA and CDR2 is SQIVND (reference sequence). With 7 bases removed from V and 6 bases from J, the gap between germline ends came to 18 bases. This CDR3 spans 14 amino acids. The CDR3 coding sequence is TGTGCCAGTACCACGGGACATTCCCCCGATGGCTACACCTTC. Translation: CASTTGHSPDGYTF.

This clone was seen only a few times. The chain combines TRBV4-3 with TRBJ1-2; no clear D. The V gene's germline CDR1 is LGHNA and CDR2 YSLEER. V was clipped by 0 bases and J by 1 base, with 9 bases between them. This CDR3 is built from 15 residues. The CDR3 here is CASSQEIGGNYGYTF. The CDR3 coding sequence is TGCGCCAGCAGCCAAGAGATAGGAGGTAACTATGGCTACACCTTC.

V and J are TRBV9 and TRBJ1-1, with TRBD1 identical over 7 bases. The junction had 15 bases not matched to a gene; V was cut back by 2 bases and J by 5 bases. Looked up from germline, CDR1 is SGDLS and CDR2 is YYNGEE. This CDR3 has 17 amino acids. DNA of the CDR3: TGTGCCAGCAGCGTGAGCCCCGACAGGGATTCAACAACTGAAGCTTTCTTT. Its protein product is CASSVSPDRDSTTEAFF.

CDR3 DNA: TGTGCCAGCAGCGTTGGGACACCGCTCTCTGGGGCCAACGTCCTGACTTTC. This codes for CASSVGTPLSGANVLTF. The chain has TRBV9 and TRBJ2-6, with D perhaps matching TRBD1 (6 bases). The V and J ends lost 2 bases and 0 bases respectively, with 12 bases between them. The CDR3 has 17 residues. Germline values: CDR1 SGDLS, CDR2 YYNGEE.

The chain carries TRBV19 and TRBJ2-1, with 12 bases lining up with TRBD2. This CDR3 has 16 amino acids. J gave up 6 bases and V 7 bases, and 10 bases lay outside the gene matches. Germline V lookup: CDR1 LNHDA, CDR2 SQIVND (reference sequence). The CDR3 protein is CASKVAGTSGSNEQFF. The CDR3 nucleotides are TGTGCCAGTAAGGTAGCCGGGACTAGCGGGTCCAATGAGCAGTTCTTC.

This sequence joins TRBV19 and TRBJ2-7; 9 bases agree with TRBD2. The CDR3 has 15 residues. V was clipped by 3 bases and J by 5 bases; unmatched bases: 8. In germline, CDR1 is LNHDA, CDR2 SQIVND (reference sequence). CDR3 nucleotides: TGTGCCAGTAGTATTCTAAGCGGGGGGCTCGACGAGCAGTACTTC. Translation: CASSILSGGLDEQYF.

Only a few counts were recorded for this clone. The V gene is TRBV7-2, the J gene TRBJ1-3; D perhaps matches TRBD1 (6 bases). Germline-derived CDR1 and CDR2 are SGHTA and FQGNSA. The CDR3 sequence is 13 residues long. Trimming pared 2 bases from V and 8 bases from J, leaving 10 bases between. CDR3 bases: TGTGCCAGCAGCTTAAACAGGGTAGACACCATATATTTT. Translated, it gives CASSLNRVDTIYF.

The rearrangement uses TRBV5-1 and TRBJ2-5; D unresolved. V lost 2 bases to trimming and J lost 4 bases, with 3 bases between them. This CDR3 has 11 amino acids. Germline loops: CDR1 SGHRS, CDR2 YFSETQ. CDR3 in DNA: TGCGCCAGCAGCTTCGGAGAGACCCAGTACTTC. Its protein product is CASSFGETQYF.

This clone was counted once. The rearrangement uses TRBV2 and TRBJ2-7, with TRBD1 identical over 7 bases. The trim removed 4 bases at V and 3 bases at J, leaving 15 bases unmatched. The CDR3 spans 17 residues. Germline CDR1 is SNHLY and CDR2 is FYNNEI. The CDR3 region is CASSGMTDREIFYEQYF. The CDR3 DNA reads TGTGCCAGCAGTGGTATGACCGACAGGGAGATATTCTACGAGCAGTACTTC.

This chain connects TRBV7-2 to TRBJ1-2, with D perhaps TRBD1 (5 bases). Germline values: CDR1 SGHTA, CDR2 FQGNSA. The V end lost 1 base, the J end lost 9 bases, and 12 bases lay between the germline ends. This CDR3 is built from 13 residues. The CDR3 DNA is TGTGCCAGCAGCTTAGTCCAGGGCCGTCGCTACACCTTC. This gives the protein CASSLVQGRRYTF.

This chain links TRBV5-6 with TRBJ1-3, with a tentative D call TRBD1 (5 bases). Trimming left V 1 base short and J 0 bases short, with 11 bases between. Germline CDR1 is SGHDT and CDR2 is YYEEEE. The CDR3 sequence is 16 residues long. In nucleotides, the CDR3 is TGTGCCAGCAGCTTGTATAGAGACAGCTCTGGAAACACCATATATTTT. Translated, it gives CASSLYRDSSGNTIYF.

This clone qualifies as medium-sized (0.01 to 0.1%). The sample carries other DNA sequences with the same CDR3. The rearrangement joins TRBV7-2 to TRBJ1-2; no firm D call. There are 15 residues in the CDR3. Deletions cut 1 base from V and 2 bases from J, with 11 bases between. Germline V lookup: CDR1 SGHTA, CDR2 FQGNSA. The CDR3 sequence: CASSLGAGSNYGYTF. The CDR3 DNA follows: TGTGCCAGCAGCTTAGGGGCAGGATCGAACTATGGCTACACCTTC.

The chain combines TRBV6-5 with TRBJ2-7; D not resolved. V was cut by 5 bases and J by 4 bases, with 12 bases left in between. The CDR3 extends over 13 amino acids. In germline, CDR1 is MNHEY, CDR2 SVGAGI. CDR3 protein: CASSRTATYEQYF. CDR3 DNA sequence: TGTGCCAGCAGTAGAACAGCCACTTACGAGCAGTACTTC.

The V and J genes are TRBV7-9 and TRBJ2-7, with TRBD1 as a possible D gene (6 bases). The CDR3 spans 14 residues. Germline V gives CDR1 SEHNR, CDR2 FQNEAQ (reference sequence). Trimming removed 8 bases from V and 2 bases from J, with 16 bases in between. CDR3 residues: CASSRAGATYEQYF. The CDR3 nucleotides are TGTGCCAGCTCCCGGGCAGGGGCCACCTACGAGCAGTACTTC. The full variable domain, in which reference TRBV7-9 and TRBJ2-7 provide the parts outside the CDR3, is DTGVSQNPRHKITKRGQNVTFRCDPISEHNRLYWYRQTLGQGPEFLTYFQNEAQLEKSRLLSDRFSAERPKGSFSTLEIQRTEQGDSAMYLCASSRAGATYEQYFGPGTRLTVT.

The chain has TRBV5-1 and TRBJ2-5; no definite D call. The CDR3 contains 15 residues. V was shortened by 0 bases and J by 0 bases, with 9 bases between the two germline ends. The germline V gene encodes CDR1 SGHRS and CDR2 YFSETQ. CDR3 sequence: CASSLVSHNQETQYF. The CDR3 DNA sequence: TGCGCCAGCAGCTTGGTATCGCACAACCAAGAGACCCAGTACTTC.

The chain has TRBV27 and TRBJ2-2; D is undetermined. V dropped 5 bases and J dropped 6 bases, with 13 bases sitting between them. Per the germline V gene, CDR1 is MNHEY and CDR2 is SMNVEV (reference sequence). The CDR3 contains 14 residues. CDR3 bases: TGTGCCAGCAGTCCATCATTTGCGTCCGGGGAGCTGTTTTTT. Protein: CASSPSFASGELFF.

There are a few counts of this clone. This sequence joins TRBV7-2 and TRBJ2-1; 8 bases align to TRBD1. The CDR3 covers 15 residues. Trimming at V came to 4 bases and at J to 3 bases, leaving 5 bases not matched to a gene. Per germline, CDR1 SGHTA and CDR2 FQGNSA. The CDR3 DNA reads TGTGCCAGCAGCTCGGACGGACAGGGCTACAATGAGCAGTTCTTC. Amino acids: CASSSDGQGYNEQFF.

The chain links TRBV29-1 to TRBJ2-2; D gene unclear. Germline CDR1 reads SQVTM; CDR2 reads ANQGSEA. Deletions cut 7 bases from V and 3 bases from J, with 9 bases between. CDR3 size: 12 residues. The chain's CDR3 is CSEQSHTGELFF. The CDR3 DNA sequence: TGCAGCGAACAGTCCCACACCGGGGAGCTGTTTTTT.

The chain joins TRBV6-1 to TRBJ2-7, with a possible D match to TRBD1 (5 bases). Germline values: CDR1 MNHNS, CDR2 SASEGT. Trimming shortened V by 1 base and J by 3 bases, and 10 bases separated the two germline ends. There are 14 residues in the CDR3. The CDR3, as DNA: TGTGCCAGCAGTGAAGGAGGACACATCTACGAGCAGTACTTC. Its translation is CASSEGGHIYEQYF.

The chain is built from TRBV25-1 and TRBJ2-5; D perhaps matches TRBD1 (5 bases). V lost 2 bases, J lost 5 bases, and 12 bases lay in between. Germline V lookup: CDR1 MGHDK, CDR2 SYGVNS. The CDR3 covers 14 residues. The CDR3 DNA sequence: TGTGCCAGCAGTGAAATCCAGGGCTGGGAGACCCAGTACTTC. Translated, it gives CASSEIQGWETQYF. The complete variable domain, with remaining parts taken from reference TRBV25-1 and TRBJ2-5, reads EADIYQTPRYLVIGTGKKITLECSQTMGHDKMYWYQQDPGMELHLIHYSYGVNSTEKGDLSSESTVSRIRTEHFPLTLESARPSHTSQYLCASSEIQGWETQYFGPGTRLLVL.

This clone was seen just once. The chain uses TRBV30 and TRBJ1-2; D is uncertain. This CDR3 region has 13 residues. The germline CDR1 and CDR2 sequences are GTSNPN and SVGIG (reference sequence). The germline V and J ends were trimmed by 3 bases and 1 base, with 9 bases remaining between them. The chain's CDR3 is CAWSPLRNYGYTF. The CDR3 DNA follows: TGTGCCTGGAGCCCCCTGCGTAACTATGGCTACACCTTC. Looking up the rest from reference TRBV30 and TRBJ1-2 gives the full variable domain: SQTIHQWPATLVQPVGSPLSLECTVEGTSNPNLYWYRQAAGRGLQLLFYSVGIGQISSEVPQNLSASRPQDRQFILSSKKLLLSDSGFYLCAWSPLRNYGYTFGSGTRLTVV.

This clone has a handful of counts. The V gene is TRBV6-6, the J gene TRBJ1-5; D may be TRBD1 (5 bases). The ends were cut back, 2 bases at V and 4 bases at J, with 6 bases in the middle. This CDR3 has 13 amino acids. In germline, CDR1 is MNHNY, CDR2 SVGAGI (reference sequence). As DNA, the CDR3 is TGTGCCAGCAGTTACAAGGGGAATCAGCCCCAGCATTTT. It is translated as CASSYKGNQPQHF.

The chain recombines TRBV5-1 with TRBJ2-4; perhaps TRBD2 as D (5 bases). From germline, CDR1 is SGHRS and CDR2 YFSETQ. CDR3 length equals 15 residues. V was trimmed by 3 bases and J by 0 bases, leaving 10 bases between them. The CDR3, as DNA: TGCGCCAGCAGCTCGGACTGCCCAGCCAAAAACATTCAGTACTTC. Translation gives CASSSDCPAKNIQYF. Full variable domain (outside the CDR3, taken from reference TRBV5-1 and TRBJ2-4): KAGVTQTPRYLIKTRGQQVTLSCSPISGHRSVSWYQQTPGQGLQFLFEYFSETQRNKGNFPGRFSGRQFSNSRSEMNVSTLELGDSALYLCASSSDCPAKNIQYFGAGTRLSVL.

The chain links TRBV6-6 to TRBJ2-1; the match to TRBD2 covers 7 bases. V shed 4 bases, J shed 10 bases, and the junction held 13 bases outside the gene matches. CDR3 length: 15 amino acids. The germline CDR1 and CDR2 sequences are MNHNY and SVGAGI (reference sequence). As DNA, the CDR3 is TGTGCCAGCAGTTTAGGACTAGATCATCGAGGGGAGCAGTTCTTC. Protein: CASSLGLDHRGEQFF.